This TCR beta chain came from a study of shared clonotypes between healthy human individuals. Study-wide points: At large depth, rarefaction still showed sorted-subset sequencing to be incomplete.

The CDR3 is 14 amino acids. The V and J ends lost 6 bases and 0 bases, in that order; junction bases with no gene match: 3. Germline V gene sequence: CDR1 LNHDA, CDR2 SQIVND (reference sequence). Naive CD4+ cells were CD45RA-selected; the remaining cells were memory. Deep was the level at which the assay was run. Investigators spread the genomic DNA of each subset evenly over several immunoSEQ plates. Clones were sequenced by immunoSEQ multiplex PCR, and TCRdb holds only the in-frame ones, with some missing. This sample has a few million clones; 85% to 95% occur once, and the top ten carry about 0.41%. This clone was picked up one time. The target antigen is unknown. The sample carries other DNA sequences with the same CDR3.

The V gene is TRBV19, the J gene TRBJ2-7; 9 nucleotides agree with TRBD1. Material: naive CD4+ T cells from PBMCs. Subset described: CD45RA+ positively selected. The sequence was collected from a man aged 18 to 29 in good health. Some clones in this sample may be carry-over from other donors' samples. The CDR3 DNA reads TGTGCCAGTAGAGAGACAGGGGGCTCCTACGAGCAGTACTTC. Its translation is CASRETGGSYEQYF.